This T cell receptor beta chain was retrieved from a study of blood T cell repertoires in COVID-19. Looking at the study overall: Material from acute and convalescent COVID-19 was sourced from the United States, Italy and Spain.

The CDR3 has 15 amino acids. Per germline, CDR1 SEHNR and CDR2 FQNEAQ (reference sequence). J lost 0 bases, V lost 1 base, and 1 base had no gene match. Original methodology: Reference gene primer amplification in the assay estimated nucleated cell counts. The assay was immunoSEQ multiplex PCR, and TCRdb's table has in-frame clones only and misses some. The V and J calls and clone size are taken from that table; D and trimming were inferred from the DNA. The table has 450,000 to 600,000 clones, about 90% seen once. Cohorts were based on clinical histories the participants reported. This receptor was obtained from a woman aged 18 to 35 who had recovered from COVID-19. Sequencing used PBMCs or T cells enriched from blood (not recorded which). The genes are TRBV7-9 and TRBJ1-1; 8 nucleotides match TRBD1. CDR3 residues: CASSLETGVNTEAFF. The CDR3, as DNA: TGTGCCAGCAGCTTAGAGACAGGGGTGAACACTGAAGCTTTCTTT.